The 9 T cell receptor beta chains below all came from one sample that was sequenced in a study of blood T cell repertoires in COVID-19. Method: immunoSEQ multiplex PCR; TCRdb's copy keeps in-frame clones and lacks some. The sample lists some 100,000 clones; over 65% were seen once. The material sequenced was peripheral blood. The receptors shown here come from a man aged 70-80 years with acute or convalescent COVID-19.

V is TRBV7-9 and J is TRBJ1-1; D might be TRBD1 (6 bases). Trimming cost V 2 bases and J 6 bases, with 16 bases left between them. The CDR3 is 15 residues long. The germline CDR1 and CDR2 sequences are SEHNR and FQNEAQ (reference sequence). The CDR3 sequence: CASSLKGEGQAEAFF. The CDR3 DNA sequence: TGTGCCAGCAGCTTAAAGGGGGAGGGTCAAGCTGAAGCTTTCTTT.

The chain is built from TRBV6-2 or TRBV6-3 and TRBJ2-3; 11 nucleotides line up with TRBD2. V dropped 6 bases and J dropped 6; count of bases not matched to a gene: 8. The CDR3 extends over 15 amino acids. Germline V gene sequence: CDR1 MNHEY, CDR2 SVGEGT. CDR3 nucleotides: TGTGCCAGCAGCCTTTTCTCTAGCGGGGGGGATACGCAGTATTTT. Translated: CASSLFSSGGDTQYF.

The chain is built from TRBV3-1 (or the pseudogene TRBV3-2) and TRBJ2-1; 8 bases line up with TRBD2. CDR1 is LGHDT, CDR2 YNNKEL, per germline (reference sequence). The CDR3 is 13 amino acids. Trimming removed 1 base from V and 16 bases from J; junction bases left unmatched: 9. The CDR3: CASSQGAGTSVFF. Written as DNA, the CDR3 is TGTGCCAGCAGCCAAGGCGCCGGGACTAGTGTTTTCTTC.

This clone appeared once. The chain links TRBV7-2 to TRBJ2-5; D is perhaps TRBD2 (6 bases). The V gene lost 5 bases and the J gene lost 5 bases, with 15 bases spanning the gap. The CDR3 has 14 amino acids. The germline gives CDR1 SGHTA, CDR2 FQGNSA. The CDR3 region has the DNA TGTGCCAGCAGCACCCGCGGGGCCCCGGAGACCCAGTACTTC. Residues: CASSTRGAPETQYF.

The table lists this clone with a count of one. This chain uses TRBV6-5 with TRBJ1-3, with D unclear. Germline CDR1 MNHEY, CDR2 SVGAGI. Trimming took off 8 bases at V and 4 bases at J, with 9 bases between the two ends. The CDR3 has 12 residues. CDR3 amino acids: CASAGSGNTIYF. DNA of the CDR3: TGTGCCAGCGCGGGGTCCGGAAACACCATATATTTT.

The V call is TRBV13, the J call TRBJ2-3; D is unresolved. V gave up 0 bases and J gave up 0 bases, with 4 bases separating them. Germline V CDR1 and CDR2: PRHDT, FYEKMQ (reference sequence). The CDR3 sequence is 14 residues long. DNA for the CDR3: TGTGCCAGCAGCTTAGGTCTAAGCACAGATACGCAGTATTTT. It codes for CASSLGLSTDTQYF.

The chain has TRBV19 and TRBJ2-5; tentative D call: TRBD2 (6 bases). Trimming took off 9 bases at V and 5 bases at J, with 7 bases between the two ends. This CDR3 is built from 10 residues. The V gene's germline CDR1 is LNHDA and CDR2 SQIVND (reference sequence). CDR3 DNA sequence: TGTGCCAGCCGGGGGGAGACCCAGTACTTC. This sequence encodes CASRGETQYF.

CDR3 sequence reads: CASSQGFHYEQYF. The DNA for the CDR3 is TGTGCCAGCAGCCAAGGTTTCCACTACGAGCAGTACTTC. V gene TRBV3-1 (or the pseudogene TRBV3-2) combines with J gene TRBJ2-7; D uncertain. Germline assignment: CDR1 LGHDT and CDR2 YNNKEL (reference sequence). With 1 base removed from V and 3 bases from J, the gap between germline ends came to 7 bases. The length of the CDR3 is 13 residues.

The J gene is TRBJ2-7, the V gene TRBV5-6; 7 bases align to TRBD2. Germline CDR1 reads SGHDT; CDR2 reads YYEEEE. The V gene end was trimmed by 3 bases and the J gene end by 9 bases; junction bases not matched to a gene: 9. The CDR3 is 13 amino acids. The DNA for the CDR3 is TGTGCCAGCAGCTACACCCGACTAGCAGGGCAGTACTTC. Protein sequence: CASSYTRLAGQYF. Supplemented by reference TRBV5-6 and TRBJ2-7, the full variable domain reads DAGVTQSPTHLIKTRGQQVTLRCSPKSGHDTVSWYQQALGQGPQFIFQYYEEEERQRGNFPDRFSGHQFPNYSSELNVNALLLGDSALYLCASSYTRLAGQYFGPGTRLTVT.